This T cell receptor (beta chain) appears in the sequencing data of a study of T cells in Graves' hyperthyroidism and ophthalmopathy. Study-level information: Peripheral blood collection took place at initial diagnosis, before any treatment.

The length of the CDR3 is 14 residues. Trimming removed 2 bases at V and 10 bases at J, with 15 bases between. Per the germline V gene, CDR1 is DFQATT and CDR2 is SNEGSKA (reference sequence). The diagnoses drew upon clinical symptoms, serum thyroxine and TRAb, thyroid ultrasound and orbital computed tomography. TCR beta CDR3 regions were amplified from RNA transcripts. HTBI primers drove first-round RT-PCR of the TCR CDR3. TCRdb reprocessed the multiplex PCR reads via MiXCR and lists one record per CDR3 protein. The sample contains hundreds of thousands of distinct CDR3 sequences, around an eighth of which appear only once. Findings and limits, study-wide: Ophthalmopathy could be told apart from stable hyperthyroidism with a 13 V-J model. Most clonotypes that expanded in the thyroid above 0.001 also showed up in blood.

The count of this clonotype is one. What it binds is not known. This clonotype was obtained from a man aged 45-65 years with Graves' ophthalmopathy. Sequencing was carried out using blood. The V gene is TRBV20-1, the J gene TRBJ1-6; the D gene is possibly TRBD1 (5 bases). CDR3 sequence reads: CSARKAGAASPLHF. CDR3 coding DNA: TGCAGTGCTAGAAAGGCCGGGGCAGCGTCACCCCTCCACTTT.